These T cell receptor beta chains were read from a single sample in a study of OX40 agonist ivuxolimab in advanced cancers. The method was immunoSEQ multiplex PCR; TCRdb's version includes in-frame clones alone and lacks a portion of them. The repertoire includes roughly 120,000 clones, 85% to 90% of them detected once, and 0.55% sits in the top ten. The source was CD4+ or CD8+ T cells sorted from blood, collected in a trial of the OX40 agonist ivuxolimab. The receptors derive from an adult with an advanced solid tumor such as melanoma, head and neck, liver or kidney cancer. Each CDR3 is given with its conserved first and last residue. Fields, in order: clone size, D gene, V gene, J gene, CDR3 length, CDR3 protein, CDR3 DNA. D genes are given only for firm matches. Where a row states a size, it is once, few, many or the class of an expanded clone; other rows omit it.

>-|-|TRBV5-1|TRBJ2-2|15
CASSVAAVPSGELFF
TGCGCCAGCAGCGTGGCGGCAGTCCCGTCCGGGGAGCTGTTTTTT
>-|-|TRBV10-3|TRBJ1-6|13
CAIQGKDNSPLHF
TGTGCCATCCAGGGGAAGGATAATTCACCCCTCCACTTT
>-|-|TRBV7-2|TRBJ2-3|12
CASSIFTDTQYF
TGTGCCAGCAGCATCTTCACAGATACGCAGTATTTT
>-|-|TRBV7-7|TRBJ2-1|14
CASSLGLEGDEQFF
TGTGCTAGCAGCTTAGGATTGGAGGGCGATGAGCAGTTCTTC
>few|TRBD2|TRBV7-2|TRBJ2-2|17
CASSSPAGGGATGELFF
TGTGCCAGCAGCTCGCCGGCTGGCGGGGGGGCCACCGGGGAGCTGTTTTTT
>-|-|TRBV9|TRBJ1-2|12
CASSPGGDGYTF
TGTGCCAGCAGCCCCGGGGGTGATGGCTACACCTTC
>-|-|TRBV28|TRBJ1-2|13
CASSPPGDYGYTF
TGTGCCAGCAGCCCTCCAGGGGACTATGGCTACACCTTC
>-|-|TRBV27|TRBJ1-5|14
CASSLIGEVQPQHF
TGTGCCAGCAGTTTAATAGGGGAGGTTCAGCCCCAGCATTTT
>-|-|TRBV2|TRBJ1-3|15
CASSERQYSGNTIYF
TGTGCCAGCAGTGAGAGGCAGTACTCTGGAAACACCATATATTTT
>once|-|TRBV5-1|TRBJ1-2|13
CASSLEEGYGYTF
TGCGCCAGCAGCTTGGAAGAGGGGTATGGCTACACCTTC
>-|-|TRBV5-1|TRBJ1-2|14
CASSLMAADYGYTF
TGCGCCAGCAGCTTGATGGCAGCAGACTATGGCTACACCTTC
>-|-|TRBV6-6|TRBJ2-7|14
CASSQKTTTYEQYF
TGTGCCAGCAGCCAAAAAACGACAACCTACGAGCAGTACTTC
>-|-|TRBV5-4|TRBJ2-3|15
CASSLQGPSTDTQYF
TGTGCCAGCAGCTTACAGGGCCCTAGCACAGATACGCAGTATTTT
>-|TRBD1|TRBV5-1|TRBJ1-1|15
CASKTDGQGNTEAFF
TGCGCCAGCAAAACAGACGGACAGGGGAACACTGAAGCTTTCTTT
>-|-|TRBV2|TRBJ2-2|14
CASSGLVDTGELFF
TGTGCCAGCAGTGGGCTAGTTGACACCGGGGAGCTGTTTTTT
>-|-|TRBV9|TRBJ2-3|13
CASSVSLTDTQYF
TGTGCCAGCAGCGTATCCCTAACAGATACGCAGTATTTT
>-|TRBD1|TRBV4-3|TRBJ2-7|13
CASSLTGGYEQYF
TGCGCCAGCAGCCTGACAGGGGGCTACGAGCAGTACTTC
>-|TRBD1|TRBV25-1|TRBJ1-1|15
CASKPGQGWGTEAFF
TGTGCCAGCAAACCCGGACAGGGGTGGGGGACTGAAGCTTTCTTT
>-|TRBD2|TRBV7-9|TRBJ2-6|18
CASSLSLAGGPGANVLTF
TGTGCCAGCAGCTTGTCCCTAGCGGGGGGGCCCGGGGCCAACGTCCTGACTTTC
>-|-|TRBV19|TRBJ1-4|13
CASKKATNEKLFF
TGTGCCAGCAAAAAAGCAACTAATGAAAAACTGTTTTTT
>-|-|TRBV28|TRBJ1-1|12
CASSPPPTEAFF
TGTGCCAGCAGCCCCCCACCCACTGAAGCTTTCTTT
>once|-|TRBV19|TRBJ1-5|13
CASSADLGQPQHF
TGTGCCAGTAGTGCCGATCTAGGTCAGCCCCAGCATTTT
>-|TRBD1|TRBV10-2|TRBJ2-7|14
CATRRGTGTYEQYF
TGCGCCACCCGGCGGGGGACAGGGACCTACGAGCAGTACTTC
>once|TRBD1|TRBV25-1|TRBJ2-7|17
CASSGPPRDRFLSEQYF
TGTGCCAGCAGTGGGCCCCCCCGGGACAGGTTTTTATCCGAGCAGTACTTC
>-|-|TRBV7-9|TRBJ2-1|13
CASSLAQGNEQFF
TGTGCCAGCAGCTTAGCGCAGGGTAATGAGCAGTTCTTC
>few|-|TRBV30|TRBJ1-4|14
CAWSEGQRIEKLFF
TGTGCCTGGAGTGAAGGACAGCGTATTGAAAAACTGTTTTTT
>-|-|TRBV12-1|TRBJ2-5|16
CASSLMDRDFEETQYF
TGTGCCAGCAGCTTAATGGACAGGGACTTCGAAGAGACCCAGTACTTC
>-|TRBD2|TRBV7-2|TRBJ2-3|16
CASSLAGLAGSDTQYF
TGTGCCAGCAGCTTAGCGGGACTAGCAGGCTCAGATACGCAGTATTTT
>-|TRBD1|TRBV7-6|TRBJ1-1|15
CASSLVGTGNTEAFF
TGTGCCAGCAGCTTAGTAGGGACAGGGAACACTGAAGCTTTCTTT
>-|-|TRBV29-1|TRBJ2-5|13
CSVEEGSQETQYF
TGCAGCGTTGAAGAGGGCAGCCAAGAGACCCAGTACTTC
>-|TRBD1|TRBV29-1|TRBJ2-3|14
CSVVTGEVTDTQYF
TGCAGCGTAGTGACAGGGGAAGTCACAGATACGCAGTATTTT
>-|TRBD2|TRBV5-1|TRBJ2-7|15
CASSLASGGAHEQYF
TGCGCCAGCAGCTTGGCTAGCGGGGGGGCCCACGAGCAGTACTTC
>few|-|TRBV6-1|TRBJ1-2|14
CASMSGGANYGYTF
TGTGCCAGCATGTCTGGCGGTGCTAACTATGGCTACACCTTC
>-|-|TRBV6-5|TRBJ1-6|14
CASSYSPLPRTLHF
TGTGCCAGCAGTTACTCTCCTCTACCCCGAACCCTCCACTTT
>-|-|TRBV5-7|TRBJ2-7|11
CASTHKLEQYF
TGTGCCAGCACCCATAAGCTCGAGCAGTACTTC
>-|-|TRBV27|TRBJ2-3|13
CASSLFPGDTQYF
TGTGCCAGCAGTTTATTTCCGGGTGATACGCAGTATTTT
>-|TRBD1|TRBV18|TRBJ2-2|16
CASSPLGTANTGELFF
TGTGCCAGCTCACCACTAGGGACAGCGAACACCGGGGAGCTGTTTTTT
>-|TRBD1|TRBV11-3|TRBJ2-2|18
CASSVGPGQGQNTGELFF
TGTGCCAGCAGCGTAGGGCCTGGACAGGGACAGAACACCGGGGAGCTGTTTTTT
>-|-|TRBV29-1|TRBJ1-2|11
CSVAENYGYTF
TGCAGCGTTGCCGAAAACTATGGCTACACCTTC
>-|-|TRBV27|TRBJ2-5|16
CASSLTQGPPQETQYF
TGTGCCAGCAGTTTAACTCAGGGGCCCCCCCAAGAGACCCAGTACTTC
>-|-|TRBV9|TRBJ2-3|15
CASSARGRPTDTQYF
TGTGCCAGCAGCGCACGGGGGCGCCCCACAGATACGCAGTATTTT
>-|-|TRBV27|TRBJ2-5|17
CASSRKGGQGTRETQYF
TGTGCCAGCAGTAGAAAGGGAGGTCAGGGGACGAGGGAGACCCAGTACTTC
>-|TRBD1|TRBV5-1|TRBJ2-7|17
CASSLAPPGQGAYEQYF
TGCGCCAGCAGCTTGGCCCCGCCGGGACAGGGGGCCTACGAGCAGTACTTC
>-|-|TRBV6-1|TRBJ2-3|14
CASSLLDMRETQYF
TGTGCCAGCAGCCTCCTGGACATGAGGGAAACGCAGTATTTT
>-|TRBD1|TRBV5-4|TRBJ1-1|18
CASSQRRPGQGANTEAFF
TGTGCCAGCAGCCAACGACGGCCGGGACAGGGGGCGAACACTGAAGCTTTCTTT
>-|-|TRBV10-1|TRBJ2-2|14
CASRLGSNTGELFF
TGCGCCAGCAGACTAGGATCGAACACCGGGGAGCTGTTTTTT
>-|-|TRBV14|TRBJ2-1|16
CASSQVPGGGSLEQFF
TGTGCCAGCAGCCAAGTTCCCGGGGGCGGCAGTCTTGAGCAGTTCTTC
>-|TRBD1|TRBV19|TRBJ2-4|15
CASSIGDRAKNIQYF
TGTGCCAGTAGTATTGGGGACAGGGCCAAAAACATTCAGTACTTC
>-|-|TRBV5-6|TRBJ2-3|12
CASSLGVNTQYF
TGTGCCAGCAGCTTGGGGGTCAATACGCAGTATTTT
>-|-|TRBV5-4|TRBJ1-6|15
CASSLFQAMGSPLHF
TGTGCCAGCAGCTTGTTTCAGGCAATGGGTTCACCCCTCCACTTT
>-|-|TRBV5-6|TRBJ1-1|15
CASSSGGAMNTEAFF
TGTGCCAGCAGCTCCGGAGGGGCTATGAACACTGAAGCTTTCTTT
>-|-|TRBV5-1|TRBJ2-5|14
CASSASTTSETQYF
TGCGCCAGCAGCGCCTCGACCACCTCGGAGACCCAGTACTTC
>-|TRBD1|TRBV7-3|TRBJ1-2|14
CASSSGQGNYGYTF
TGTGCCAGCAGCTCCGGACAGGGGAACTATGGCTACACCTTC